The T cell receptor (beta chain) described here comes from a study of T cells in Graves' hyperthyroidism and ophthalmopathy (dated by TCRdb to about 2019). Study-level background: Peripheral blood was sampled at the time of initial diagnosis, prior to any treatment. Thyroid tissue and blood T-cell repertoires from roughly six Graves' hyperthyroidism patients were also compared in the study. TCR V-J signatures able to tell the groups apart were searched for in a discovery cohort of 90 to 100 patients, of whom 40 to 45 had Graves' ophthalmopathy and roughly 57 had stable Graves' hyperthyroidism. Following sampling, methimazole starting at 30 mg daily was given to hyperthyroidism patients, and high-dose intravenous methylprednisolone was given to ophthalmopathy patients. TCR Vbeta CDR3 sequencing of some 140 peripheral blood samples (about 45 ophthalmopathy, around 80 hyperthyroidism and 17 progressor patients) is reported in the paper. The roughly 91 discovery patients were randomly divided into training and test sets at a 7:3 ratio. Prospective prediction of ophthalmopathy was tested in an independent validation cohort of approximately 19 hyperthyroidism patients and 17 patients who later progressed to ophthalmopathy.

Stable Graves' hyperthyroidism was defined as no progression to ophthalmopathy during 18 months of follow-up. Hyperthyroidism patients were newly diagnosed, had a disease duration of under 2 months, and were aged 18 to 65 years. Patients with uncontrolled infections, other autoimmune diseases, pregnancy or lactation were excluded. Diagnoses relied on clinical symptoms, serum thyroxine and TRAb, thyroid ultrasound and orbital computed tomography. Ficoll-Paque density gradient centrifugation was used to isolate PBMCs from approximately 10 ml of fresh peripheral blood. Trizol reagent was used to extract total RNA, and RNA quality was then checked on an Agilent 2100 Bioanalyzer. This clonotype was observed a handful of times. The antigen it recognizes is unknown. Within one base of it there is no much larger clone, and no base qualities were kept. TCR beta CDR3 regions were amplified from RNA transcripts. For the first round of RT-PCR on the TCR CDR3, the HTBI primer set was used together with the Qiagen OneStep RT-PCR kit. Libraries were constructed in a second round of multiplex PCR, after which size selection and purification were performed. The libraries were sequenced on an Illumina HiSeq2000 using paired-end 100 bp reads. Processing in the source paper ran as follows. Raw data were processed with SOAPnuke, discarding reads with adapters, uncalled bases, mean Phred below 15, or no exact constant-primer or identifier match. High-quality paired reads were merged using COPE v1.2.5, and each unique nucleotide sequence was defined as a clonotype. MiTCR v1.1 was used to align the clonotypes against IMGT TRBV, TRBD and TRBJ reference segments. Analysis was restricted to V-J combinations with a frequency above 0.0001, which covered roughly 99% of repertoires. The TCS score was defined as F50 (clonal expansion) divided by E x V (chaos), with BLOSUM62-based TCRdist calculated between CDR3 peptides within each V-J. Welch's t-statistics and random forest reduced several hundred V-J features to fewer than 15, which were used in a naive Bayes classifier (R e1071). TCRdb reanalyzed the raw reads on its own, using fastp at Q25 for trimming and MiXCR for clone calling, and kept in-frame beta chains. Rows with a matching CDR3 protein are joined into one entry that keeps the most common DNA and genes. The V and J calls come from TCRdb's annotation, not from the publication. This sample comprises roughly 720,000 distinct CDR3 sequences, around 16% of them detected only once. The ten largest clones represent about a sixth of the sample.

Results the study describes overall, beyond this receptor: In cross-validation, a model built on a 13 V-J signature told ophthalmopathy apart from stable hyperthyroidism with less than 90% sensitivity and around 84% specificity, and in testing the same model reached 80%/75%. In validation, the model predicted progression to ophthalmopathy with 65% to 71% sensitivity and roughly 72% specificity, a median of 6.5 months before onset. Most expanded thyroid clonotypes (frequency above 0.001) were also found in blood, which suggests that blood repertoires may mirror thyroid immune responses. Sample size was not statistically predetermined, and blinding of investigators to group allocation was not performed.

The trim is 9 bases for V and 5 bases for J, with a gap of 23 bases between the germline ends. Spanning cysteine to phenylalanine, the CDR3 consists of 16 amino acids. Just CDR3 DNA is preserved here, 48 bases in frame from base 1. Reading the germline V gene gives CDR1 SGHAT and CDR2 FQNNGV. This TCR derives from a man aged 50 to 60 with Graves' hyperthyroidism. The chain links TRBV11-2 with TRBJ2-1; the D call is tentative, TRBD1 or TRBD2, as each matches 7 bases. The sequenced sample consisted of blood. The DNA sequence is given as TGTGCCAGTGCACGCAGGGGGGAGGGCCAGGACAATGAGCAGTTCTTC. This codes for CASARRGEGQDNEQFF.